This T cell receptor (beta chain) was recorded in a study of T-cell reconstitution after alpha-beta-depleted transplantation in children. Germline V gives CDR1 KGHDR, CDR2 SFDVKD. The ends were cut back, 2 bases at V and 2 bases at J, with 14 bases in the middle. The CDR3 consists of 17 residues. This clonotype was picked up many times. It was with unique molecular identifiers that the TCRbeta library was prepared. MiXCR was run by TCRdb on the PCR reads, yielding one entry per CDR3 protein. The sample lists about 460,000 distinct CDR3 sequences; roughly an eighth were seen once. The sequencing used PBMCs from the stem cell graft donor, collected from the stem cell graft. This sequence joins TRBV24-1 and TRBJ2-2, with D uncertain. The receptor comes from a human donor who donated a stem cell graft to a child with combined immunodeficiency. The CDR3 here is CATSDYVFPLNTGELFF. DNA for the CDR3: TGTGCCACCAGTGATTATGTTTTTCCTTTAAACACCGGGGAGCTGTTTTTT.